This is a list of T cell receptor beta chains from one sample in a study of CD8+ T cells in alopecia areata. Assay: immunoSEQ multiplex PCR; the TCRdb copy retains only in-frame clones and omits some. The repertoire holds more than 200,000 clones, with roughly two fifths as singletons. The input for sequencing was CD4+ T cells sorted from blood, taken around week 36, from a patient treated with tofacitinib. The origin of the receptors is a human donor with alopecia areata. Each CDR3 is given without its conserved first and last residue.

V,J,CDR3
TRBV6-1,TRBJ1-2,ASALYGYT
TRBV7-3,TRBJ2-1,ASSFGLNNEQF
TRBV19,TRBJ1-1,ASSMRLEAF
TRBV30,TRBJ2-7,AWSGALNYEQY
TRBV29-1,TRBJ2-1,SVVRAGGPSGEQF
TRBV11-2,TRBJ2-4,ASSFLQGQNIQY
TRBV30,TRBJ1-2,AWTLPGQDNYGYT
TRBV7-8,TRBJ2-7,ASSLGQGDDEQY
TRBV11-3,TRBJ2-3,ASSPVDTDTQY
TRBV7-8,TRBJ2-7,ASSLRWDSSYEQY
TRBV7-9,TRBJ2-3,ASSLEGNTDTQY
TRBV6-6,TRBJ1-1,ASRATVMNTEAF
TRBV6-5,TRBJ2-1,ASSPRDPRNEQF
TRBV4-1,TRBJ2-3,ASSPLDGSADTQY
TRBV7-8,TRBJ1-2,ASSLGQGVSYGYT
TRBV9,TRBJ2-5,ASSVSPAGQETQY
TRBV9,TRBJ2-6,ASSLHNVLT
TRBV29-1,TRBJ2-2,SVAAGIWDTGELF